Listed below are T cell receptor beta chains from one sample, sequenced in a study of blood T cell repertoires in COVID-19. Profiled with immunoSEQ multiplex PCR; TCRdb holds only in-frame clones, not every one. The data contain a few hundred thousand clones, over 75% of them singletons. Sequencing was carried out using peripheral blood. These receptors came from a woman aged 45 to 65 who had recovered from COVID-19. CDR3s include the opening cysteine and the closing phenylalanine or tryptophan. The D gene is left open where the match is weak. A row's size may be missing; if present it is once, few, many or a size class.

TRBV7-9	TRBD2	21	-	TRBJ2-1	TGTGCCAGCAGCACTTCTCAGGGGACTAGCGGGAGGCCGCCCCCATACAATGAGCAGTTCTTC	CASSTSQGTSGRPPPYNEQFF
TRBV5-8	-	13	few	TRBJ1-6	TGTGCCAGCAGCTTGGCCCAGGGGTCACCCCTCCACTTT	CASSLAQGSPLHF
TRBV5-1	-	14	-	TRBJ2-6	TGCGCCAGCAGCTCGAGCTCTGGGGCCAACGTCCTGACTTTC	CASSSSSGANVLTF
TRBV7-2	-	12	-	TRBJ1-6	TGTGCCAGCAGCTTCGAGAATTCACCCCTCCACTTT	CASSFENSPLHF
TRBV7-9	-	12	-	TRBJ2-7	TGTGCCAGCAGCTCCCCGGGGAAAGAGCAGTACTTC	CASSSPGKEQYF
TRBV11-2	TRBD2	15	-	TRBJ2-3	TGTGCCAGCAGCTTACAAGCGGGGTGGGTAGATACGCAGTATTTT	CASSLQAGWVDTQYF
TRBV5-4	-	14	-	TRBJ1-2	TGTGCCAGCAGCCCGGGAACAGATAACTATGGCTACACCTTC	CASSPGTDNYGYTF
TRBV6-6	-	15	-	TRBJ1-5	TGTGCCAGCAGTTACTCGACGGGGGGCAATCAGCCCCAGCATTTT	CASSYSTGGNQPQHF
TRBV19	-	13	-	TRBJ2-1	TGTGCCAGTAGTTCACAGGGAGAGAATGAGCAGTTCTTC	CASSSQGENEQFF
TRBV23-1	TRBD1	21	-	TRBJ1-5	TGCGCCAGCAGTCAATCGGGCAATTCCGGGACAGGGGGCGCTTGCAATCAGCCCCAGCATTTT	CASSQSGNSGTGGACNQPQHF
TRBV7-2	-	14	few	TRBJ2-2	TGTGCCAGCAGCTCAGATCCCAGCACCGGGGAGCTGTTTTTT	CASSSDPSTGELFF
TRBV19	-	12	-	TRBJ1-2	TGTGCCAGTAGTATAGTCGGCTATGGCTACACCTTC	CASSIVGYGYTF
TRBV6-5	TRBD2	16	-	TRBJ2-4	TGTGCCAGCAGTTACAGCGGGACTGTAGCCAAAAACATTCAGTACTTC	CASSYSGTVAKNIQYF
TRBV6-5	-	14	-	TRBJ2-2	TGTGCCAGCAGTTATCAGTTTTACACCGGGGAGCTGTTTTTT	CASSYQFYTGELFF
TRBV11-2	-	14	-	TRBJ2-7	TGTGCCAGCAGCTCCTCAGGGTTCACCTACGAGCAGTACTTC	CASSSSGFTYEQYF
TRBV5-1	TRBD1	15	-	TRBJ2-7	TGCGCCAGCAGCTTAGGGACAGGGTTGGGGTACGAGCAGTACTTC	CASSLGTGLGYEQYF
TRBV25-1	-	13	once	TRBJ2-7	TGTGCCAGCGGGTTAACAGGGTGGGGCGAGCAGTACTTC	CASGLTGWGEQYF
TRBV9	TRBD1	13	-	TRBJ2-7	TGTGCCAGCAGCGGCACAGGGGGCTACGAGCAGTACTTC	CASSGTGGYEQYF
TRBV2	-	12	-	TRBJ1-3	TGTGCCAGCAGGCGGATTGGAAACACCATATATTTT	CASRRIGNTIYF
TRBV7-9	TRBD1	15	-	TRBJ2-2	TGTGCCAGCAGCCTCGGACAGGGGATCGCCGGGGAGCTGTTTTTT	CASSLGQGIAGELFF
TRBV19	TRBD2	15	-	TRBJ2-5	TGTGCCAGTACACGACTAGCGGGAACTAGTGAGACCCAGTACTTC	CASTRLAGTSETQYF
TRBV28	TRBD2	17	once	TRBJ2-5	TGTGCCAGCAGTCATTTCCCTAGCGGGGGGGGAGTTGAGACCCAGTACTTC	CASSHFPSGGGVETQYF
TRBV5-1	-	14	-	TRBJ2-5	TGCGCCAGCAGCTTGGAAGCTTATCAAGAGACCCAGTACTTC	CASSLEAYQETQYF
TRBV5-6	-	13	-	TRBJ1-3	TGTGCCAGCAGCCAGGGTGGTGGAAACACCATATATTTT	CASSQGGGNTIYF
TRBV5-1	TRBD1	14	many	TRBJ2-1	TGCGCCAGCAGCGTGGGGACAGGGGGCGATGAGCAGTTCTTC	CASSVGTGGDEQFF
TRBV7-2	-	12	-	TRBJ2-5	TGTGCCAGCAGGACTCGACCCGAGACCCAGTACTTC	CASRTRPETQYF
TRBV6-5	TRBD1	14	-	TRBJ2-5	TGTGCCAGCAGTTCCTGGACAGGGGGCGAGACCCAGTACTTC	CASSSWTGGETQYF
TRBV7-2	-	13	-	TRBJ2-7	TGTGCCAGCAGCTTAGGGCCCGATTACGAGCAGTACTTC	CASSLGPDYEQYF
TRBV28	-	14	-	TRBJ1-4	TGTGCCAGCAGTTTAGCTCAGACAAATGAAAAACTGTTTTTT	CASSLAQTNEKLFF
TRBV11-2	-	13	few	TRBJ1-2	TGTGCCAGCAGCCCAGGCATTATGACGGGCTACACCTTC	CASSPGIMTGYTF
TRBV6-5	-	12	once	TRBJ2-7	TGTGCCAGCAGGGACTTACTCTACGAGCAGTACTTC	CASRDLLYEQYF
TRBV21-1	-	11	-	TRBJ2-1	TGTGCCAGCAGCTCCTTTAATGAGCAGTTCTTC	CASSSFNEQFF
TRBV7-2	-	16	-	TRBJ2-1	TGTGCCAGCAGCACCCTCCTACCGAGCTCCTACAATGAGCAGTTCTTC	CASSTLLPSSYNEQFF